This T cell receptor (beta chain) is drawn from a study of blood T cell dynamics during melanoma immunotherapy. The protocol was immunoSEQ multiplex PCR, while the TCRdb copy is restricted to in-frame clones and leaves out a portion. The data contain thousands of clones, over 75% of them singletons. Deletions cut 7 bases from V and 7 bases from J, with 16 bases between. The CDR3 has 14 residues. Germline lookup yields CDR1 KGHSH and CDR2 LQKENI. The time point denotes: week 3, after first cycle of checkpoint inhibitor. V is TRBV18 and J is TRBJ1-4; D might be TRBD1 (5 bases). The sample was blood, taken from a patient treated with checkpoint blockade. The source of this sequence is a human donor with melanoma. CDR3 nucleotide sequence: TGTGCCAGCTGCCGGTTGAGGGGCGTTGAAAAACTGTTTTTT. Translation: CASCRLRGVEKLFF. Full variable domain (outside the CDR3, taken from reference TRBV18 and TRBJ1-4): NAGVMQNPRHLVRRRGQEARLRCSPMKGHSHVYWYRQLPEEGLKFMVYLQKENIIDESGMPKERFSAEFPKEGPSILRIQQVVRGDSAAYFCASCRLRGVEKLFFGSGTQLSVL.